This T cell receptor beta chain stems from a study of PD-1 blockade in classical Hodgkin lymphoma. In the study overall: Patients got intravenous nivolumab 3 mg/kg every 2 weeks. Study-wide results and caveats: Complete responders matched newly diagnosed patients in baseline diversity. A significant rise in TCR diversity was seen by C4D1 for CD4+ cells but not for CD8+ cells.

In every patient, relapse followed autologous stem cell transplantation, while exposure to brentuximab vedotin differed. The CDR3 runs 16 residues. Deletions cut 2 bases from V and 0 bases from J, with 11 bases between. Germline values: CDR1 LNHDA, CDR2 SQIVND (reference sequence). For this clone: Its antigen remains unidentified.

TCRdb keeps only in-frame clones here, not all; method: immunoSEQ multiplex PCR. The data contain fewer than 15,000 clones, more than 85% of them singletons. This TCR was sampled from a human donor with classical Hodgkin lymphoma. The sequencing used peripheral blood mononuclear cells (PBMCs), collected at baseline. The chain is built from TRBV19 and TRBJ1-3; no firm D call. CDR3 in DNA: TGTGCCAGTAGTATACGAGGCAGAAACTCTGGAAACACCATATATTTT. This translates into CASSIRGRNSGNTIYF. Full variable domain (missing parts from reference TRBV19 and TRBJ1-3): DGGITQSPKYLFRKEGQNVTLSCEQNLNHDAMYWYRQDPGQGLRLIYYSQIVNDFQKGDIAEGYSVSREKKESFPLTVTSAQKNPTAFYLCASSIRGRNSGNTIYFGEGSWLTVV.